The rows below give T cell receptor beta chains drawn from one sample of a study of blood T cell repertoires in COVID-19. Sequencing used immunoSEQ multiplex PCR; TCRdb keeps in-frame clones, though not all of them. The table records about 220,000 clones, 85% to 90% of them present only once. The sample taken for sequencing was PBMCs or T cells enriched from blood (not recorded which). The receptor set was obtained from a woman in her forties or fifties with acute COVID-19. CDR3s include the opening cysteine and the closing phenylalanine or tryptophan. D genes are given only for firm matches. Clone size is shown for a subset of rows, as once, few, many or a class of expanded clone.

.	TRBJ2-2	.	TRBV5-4	TGTGCCAGCAGCTTGGCCAGGGGAAACACCGGGGAGCTGTTTTTT	CASSLARGNTGELFF
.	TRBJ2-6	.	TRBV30	TGTGCCTGGAGTTACTCACGACGGGCTGGGGCCAACGTCCTGACTTTC	CAWSYSRRAGANVLTF
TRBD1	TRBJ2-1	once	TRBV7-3	TGTGCCAGCAGCTTCGGACAGGCCGTCTCCTACAATGAGCAGTTCTTC	CASSFGQAVSYNEQFF
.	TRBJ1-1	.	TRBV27	TGTGCCAGCAGTTTATCCGGAGGTGGGAGGGACGAAGCTTTCTTT	CASSLSGGGRDEAFF
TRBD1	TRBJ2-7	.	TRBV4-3	TGCGCCAGCAGCCAGCCCGGGACAGGGGGTCACGAGCAGTACTTC	CASSQPGTGGHEQYF
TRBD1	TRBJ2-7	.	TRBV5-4	TGTGCCAGCAGCCCTACGCCCAGGGGGCGCGACCTGCTCTCCGAGCAGTACTTC	CASSPTPRGRDLLSEQYF
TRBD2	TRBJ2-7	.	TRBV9	TGTGCCAGCAGCGTAGGACCTAGCGGGTGGGGATCCTACGAGCAGTACTTC	CASSVGPSGWGSYEQYF
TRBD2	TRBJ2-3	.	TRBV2	TGTGCCAGCAGTGTGTTAGCGGGAGCCCGGGGAGATACGCAGTATTTT	CASSVLAGARGDTQYF
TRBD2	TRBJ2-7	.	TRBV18	TGTGCCAGCTCACAAACTAGCGGAACCTCCTACGAGCAGTACTTC	CASSQTSGTSYEQYF
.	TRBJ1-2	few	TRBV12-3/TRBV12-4	TGTGCCAGCGGCCGGGCCCAGGGCTATGGCTACACCTTC	CASGRAQGYGYTF
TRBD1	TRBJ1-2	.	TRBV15	TGTGCCACCAGCAGGACAGGGGGGATCTATGGCTACACCTTC	CATSRTGGIYGYTF
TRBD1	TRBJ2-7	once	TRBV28	TGTGCCAGCAGTCCGCAGGACAGGGGCGAGCAGTACTTC	CASSPQDRGEQYF
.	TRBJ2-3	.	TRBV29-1	TGCAGCCTAAGACTCGGCACAGATACGCAGTATTTT	CSLRLGTDTQYF
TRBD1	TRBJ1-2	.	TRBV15	TGTGCCACCAGCCGGGGACAGGGGGTTCACTATGGCTACACCTTC	CATSRGQGVHYGYTF
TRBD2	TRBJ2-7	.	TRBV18	TGTGCCAGCTCACCACTGGCGTCGGCCCTTCTATCCGGGACTAGTTTCGAGCAGTACTTC	CASSPLASALLSGTSFEQYF
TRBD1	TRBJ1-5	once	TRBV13	TGTGCCAGCAGTTCCGGACAGGGCAATCAGCCCCAGCATTTT	CASSSGQGNQPQHF
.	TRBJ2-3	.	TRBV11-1	TGTGCCAGCAGCTTCAGGGGCCTGGGATTCACAGATACGCAGTATTTT	CASSFRGLGFTDTQYF
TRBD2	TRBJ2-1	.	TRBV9	TGTGCCAGCAGCGTAGCTACGACTAGCGGGTTCGTCTCCTACAATGAGCAGTTCTTC	CASSVATTSGFVSYNEQFF
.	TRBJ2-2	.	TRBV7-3	TGTGCCAGCAGCCCGGCGGGCCGGGAGCTGTTTTTT	CASSPAGRELFF
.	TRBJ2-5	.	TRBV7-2	TGTGCCAGCAGCTTTACCACCGGAGAGACCCAGTACTTC	CASSFTTGETQYF
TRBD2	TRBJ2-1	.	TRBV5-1	TGCGCCAGCAGCCGAGGACTAGACTATGAGCAGTTCTTC	CASSRGLDYEQFF
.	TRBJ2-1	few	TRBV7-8	TGTGCCAGCAACGAGAATATGGGGGGATCCTACAATGAGCAGTTCTTC	CASNENMGGSYNEQFF
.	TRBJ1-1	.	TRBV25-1	TGTGCCAGCAGTGTTGGAGAGGGTGAAGCTTTCTTT	CASSVGEGEAFF
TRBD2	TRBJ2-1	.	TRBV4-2	TGTGCCAGCAGCCAAGGGGCACGGGAGGGGCAGTTCTTC	CASSQGAREGQFF
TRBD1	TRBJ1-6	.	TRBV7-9	TGTGCCAGCAGCTCTTACAGGGGTGGTAATTCACCCCTCCACTTT	CASSSYRGGNSPLHF
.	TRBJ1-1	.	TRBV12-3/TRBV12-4	TGTGCCAGCAGTTTTGTTGGCGGAGCTTTCTTT	CASSFVGGAFF
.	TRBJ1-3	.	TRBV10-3	TGTGCCATCAGTGAGAGACAGGTCGGAAACACCATATATTTT	CAISERQVGNTIYF
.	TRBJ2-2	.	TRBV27	TGTGCCAGCAGTTCATTTCAGAACACCGGGGAGCTGTTTTTT	CASSSFQNTGELFF
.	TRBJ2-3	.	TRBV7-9	TGTGCCAGCAGCTCGACTGGGACTCTTGGCACAGATACGCAGTATTTT	CASSSTGTLGTDTQYF
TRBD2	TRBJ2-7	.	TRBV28	TGTGCCAGCAGTTTGGGGACCGCGGGAGGGTACGAGCAGTACTTC	CASSLGTAGGYEQYF
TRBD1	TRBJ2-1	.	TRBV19	TGTGCCAGTAGTCCAGGGGGCTGGAATGAGCAGTTCTTC	CASSPGGWNEQFF
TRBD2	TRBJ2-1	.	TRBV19	TGTGCCAGTAGTACGAGCGGGAGCGGCTACAATGAGCAGTTCTTC	CASSTSGSGYNEQFF